The clone carrying this T cell receptor beta chain has only one observation. Its antigen is unidentified. The data belong to a study of vaccination and CD4 T cells after COVID-19. From germline, CDR1 is SGHDT and CDR2 YYEEEE. V was cut by 0 bases and J by 13 bases, with 11 bases left in between. The length of the CDR3 is 13 residues. Treatment described: roughly 10-day PBMC culture with coronavirus spike peptide pools or control peptides (ViraFEST assay). Pre-COVID-19 pandemic sampling (2011-2018) yielded the unexposed donor's CD4+ T cells. Oncomine TCR Beta short-read sequencing was applied to DNA from cultured CD4+ T cells. Scientists extracted genomic DNA from CD4+ T cells grown in culture. TCRdb fed the PCR reads into MiXCR, producing one record per CDR3 protein. The table has around 9,000 distinct CDR3 sequences, 25% to 40% seen once.

This chain connects TRBV5-6 to TRBJ1-6; D remains unclear. Sequencing was carried out using CD4+ T cells from blood, cultured in vitro. This sequence originates from a human donor in good health. The CDR3 loop reads CASSLGFVPPLHF. CDR3 nucleotides: TGTGCCAGCAGCTTGGGGTTCGTTCCGCCCCTCCACTTT.